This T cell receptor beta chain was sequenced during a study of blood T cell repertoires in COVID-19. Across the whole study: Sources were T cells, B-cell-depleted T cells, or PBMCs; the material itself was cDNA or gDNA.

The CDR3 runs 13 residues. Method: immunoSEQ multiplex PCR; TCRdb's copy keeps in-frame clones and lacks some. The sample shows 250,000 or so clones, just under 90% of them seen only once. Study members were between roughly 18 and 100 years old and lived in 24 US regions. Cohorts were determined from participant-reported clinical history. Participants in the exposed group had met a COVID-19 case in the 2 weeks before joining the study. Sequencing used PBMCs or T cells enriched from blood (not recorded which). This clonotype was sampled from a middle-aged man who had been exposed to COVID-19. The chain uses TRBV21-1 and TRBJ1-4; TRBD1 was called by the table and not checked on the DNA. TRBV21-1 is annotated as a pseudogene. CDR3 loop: CASTPRAGEKLFF. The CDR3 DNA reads TGTGCCAGCACCCCGCGAGCAGGCGAAAAACTGTTTTTT.